The following is a TCR beta chain sequence with its context. Its antigen is undetermined. The data belong to a study of T cell responses to AZD1222 COVID-19 vaccine. Method: immunoSEQ multiplex PCR; TCRdb's copy keeps in-frame clones and lacks some. In the table there are 150,000 or so clones, about 93% of which are singletons. Trimming removed 1 base from V and 5 bases from J, with 6 bases in between. Germline lookup yields CDR1 SGHAT and CDR2 FQNNGV. This CDR3 contains 13 residues. Whole-study results and caveats: Vaccination with two AZD1222 doses was followed by a rise in Spike-specific TCR breadth and depth. Donors were mostly white British, more females; clonal diversity possibly underestimated.

This sample comprised peripheral blood, obtained on day 0 of AZD1222 vaccination. This clonotype was sampled from an adult in good health. The chain links TRBV11-2 to TRBJ1-5; D gene unclear. The DNA of the CDR3 is TGTGCCAGCAGCTTAGGGCGGTATCAGCCCCAGCATTTT. It codes for CASSLGRYQPQHF.